This TCR beta chain appears in the sequencing data of a study of cytomegalovirus exposure and HLA in healthy donors. Study overall: Earlier, some 180 million T cells were analyzed, and some 120 million unique TCR beta sequences were found among them.

The table lists this clone with a count of one. Its antigen is unidentified. Whole-study findings and limits: With further analysis later on, most CMV-associated TCR beta chains appeared HLA-restricted. From TCR beta sequences, most subjects' HLA-A and HLA-B alleles were reportedly predicted accurately.

V gave up 5 bases and J gave up 0 bases, with 10 bases separating them. The CDR3 runs 14 residues. Germline CDR1 reads LNHDA; CDR2 reads SQIVND (reference sequence). 60 Vbeta and 13 Jbeta primers were used in PCR. Produced via immunoSEQ multiplex PCR; TCRdb's table is partial and in-frame only. Of about 72,000 clones in the sample, approximately 75% were seen once. This chain links TRBV19 with TRBJ1-2; D gene unclear. The TCR was taken from a human donor in good health. Sequencing was done on a sample of PBMCs. CDR3 in amino acids: CASSGPGTNYGYTF. As DNA, the CDR3 is TGTGCCAGTAGTGGGCCGGGGACTAACTATGGCTACACCTTC.